The 32 T cell receptor beta chains presented below share a single source sample, sequenced in a study of shared clonotypes between healthy human individuals. The repertoire was sequenced with immunoSEQ multiplex PCR; TCRdb's copy has only in-frame clones and lacks some. The sample includes 2.3 million or so clones, approximately 95% of them seen just once. Sequencing used naive CD4+ T cells from PBMCs. Subset described: CD45RA+ positively selected. These receptors all come from a man aged 18 to 35 in good health. Some clones in this sample may be carry-over from other donors' samples.

This rearrangement joins TRBV28 to TRBJ2-1; TRBD2 is a possible D gene (5 bases). The V gene lost 1 base and the J gene lost 0 bases, with 10 bases spanning the gap. Germline V CDR1 and CDR2: MDHEN, SYDVKM. This CDR3 has 16 amino acids. CDR3 nucleotides: TGTGCCAGCAGTTTATATGCGGGTTCCTCCTACAATGAGCAGTTCTTC. It is translated as CASSLYAGSSYNEQFF.

This clone was detected ten times or more. The sample carries other DNA sequences with the same CDR3. The chain recombines TRBV5-4 with TRBJ1-1; no firm D call. V was shortened by 1 base and J by 2 bases, with 0 bases between the two germline ends. Germline V gene lookup returns CDR1 SGHNT and CDR2 YYREEE (reference sequence). This CDR3 has 11 amino acids. CDR3 amino acids: CASSLNTEAFF. DNA for the CDR3: TGTGCCAGCAGCTTGAACACTGAAGCTTTCTTT.

This chain connects TRBV4-1 to TRBJ1-2, with 7 nucleotides matching TRBD1. The V gene's germline CDR1 is MGHRA and CDR2 YSYEKL. V trimming: 1 base; J trimming: 4 bases; junction bases outside the gene matches: 3. This CDR3 has 14 residues. Written as DNA, the CDR3 is TGCGCCAGCAGCCAAGGGACAGGCCGCTATGGCTACACCTTC. Amino acid sequence: CASSQGTGRYGYTF.

This chain links TRBV28 with TRBJ2-2; 9 nucleotides match TRBD1. The V segment lost 5 bases and the J segment 6 bases; nucleotides outside the gene matches: 7. Germline-derived CDR1 and CDR2 are MDHEN and SYDVKM. The CDR3 loop spans 15 amino acids. The CDR3 nucleotides read TGTGCCAGCAGTAAATACAGGGGGCGTCCCGGGGAGCTGTTTTTT. Protein product: CASSKYRGRPGELFF.

This clone was detected once. V gene TRBV6-6 combines with J gene TRBJ2-7; 8 bases are shared with TRBD2. The CDR3 extends over 16 amino acids. CDR1 is MNHNY and CDR2 is SVGAGI in the germline V gene (reference sequence). After removal of 5 bases from V and 5 bases from J, the junction contained 14 bases not matched to a gene. The CDR3, as DNA: TGTGCCAGCAGTATCAGGCCTTGGAGCGGGAGCAACGAGCAGTACTTC. Translation: CASSIRPWSGSNEQYF.

The chain employs TRBV5-6 and TRBJ1-6; D call uncertain. The germline V gene has CDR1 SGHDT and CDR2 YYEEEE. V was pared by 1 base and J by 13 bases, with 15 bases between. CDR3 size: 14 residues. The CDR3 bases are TGTGCCAGCAGCTTGTTATCTGAGCCACGGCCCCTCCACTTT. Encoded protein: CASSLLSEPRPLHF. Variable domain in full (rest from reference TRBV5-6 and TRBJ1-6): DAGVTQSPTHLIKTRGQQVTLRCSPKSGHDTVSWYQQALGQGPQFIFQYYEEEERQRGNFPDRFSGHQFPNYSSELNVNALLLGDSALYLCASSLLSEPRPLHFGNGTRLTVT.

In this sample, this clone turned up once. V gene TRBV28 combines with J gene TRBJ1-2; no firm D call. V was cut by 8 bases and J by 0 bases, with 13 bases left in between. The CDR3 covers 14 residues. Germline values: CDR1 MDHEN, CDR2 SYDVKM. The CDR3 loop reads CASVGLGTNYGYTF. The CDR3 nucleotides read TGTGCCAGCGTGGGCCTAGGAACTAACTATGGCTACACCTTC.

The chain has TRBV5-1 and TRBJ1-2; maybe TRBD1 (5 bases). The V end lost 4 bases, the J end lost 0 bases, and 10 bases lay between the germline ends. This CDR3 region has 14 residues. Germline V CDR1 and CDR2: SGHRS, YFSETQ. For the CDR3, the DNA is TGCGCCAGCAGCACGGACATTTCTAACTATGGCTACACCTTC. Protein sequence: CASSTDISNYGYTF.

This clone was observed a handful of times. The chain joins TRBV18 to TRBJ1-1; 7 nucleotides align to TRBD1. V lost 5 bases to trimming and J lost 2 bases; unmatched junction nucleotides: 5. Germline-derived CDR1 and CDR2 are KGHSH and LQKENI. CDR3 length equals 14 residues. The CDR3 reads CASSSNRGNTEAFF. The CDR3 DNA reads as TGTGCCAGCTCATCAAACAGGGGAAACACTGAAGCTTTCTTT.

This chain links TRBV5-5 with TRBJ1-1, with D possibly TRBD1 on 5 matching bases. CDR3 length: 14 residues. From germline, CDR1 is SGHKS and CDR2 YYEKEE (reference sequence). V was trimmed by 6 bases and J by 4 bases, leaving 16 bases between them. The CDR3 loop is CASTPGDPATEAFF. CDR3 sequence (DNA): TGTGCCAGCACCCCCGGGGACCCGGCCACTGAAGCTTTCTTT.

This chain links TRBV27 with TRBJ2-3; D not resolved. CDR1 is MNHEY, CDR2 SMNVEV, per germline (reference sequence). V dropped 8 bases and J dropped 2 bases, with 20 bases sitting between them. The CDR3 contains 16 residues. The CDR3 DNA reads as TGTGCCAGCGCACGAATGTTTGTAGGGTACACAGATACGCAGTATTTT. Translation: CASARMFVGYTDTQYF.

The chain joins TRBV7-3 to TRBJ2-3, with D maybe TRBD1 (6 bases). Germline V gene data show CDR1 as SGHTA and CDR2 as FQGTGA. Deletions cut 3 bases from V and 4 bases from J, with 8 bases between. The CDR3 is 13 amino acids. The DNA of the CDR3 is TGTGCCAGCAGCTTCACAGGGTCAGATACGCAGTATTTT. Amino acid sequence: CASSFTGSDTQYF.

This clone appeared once. The V call is TRBV19, the J call TRBJ2-7, with D perhaps TRBD2 (6 bases). This CDR3 contains 16 residues. V dropped 1 base and J dropped 3 bases, with 16 bases sitting between them. CDR1 and CDR2 from the germline V gene are LNHDA and SQIVND (reference sequence). The CDR3 loop reads CASSIGYSPGVYEQYF. In DNA form, the CDR3 reads TGTGCCAGTAGTATAGGTTACAGCCCGGGGGTCTACGAGCAGTACTTC. Supplemented by reference TRBV19 and TRBJ2-7, the full variable domain reads DGGITQSPKYLFRKEGQNVTLSCEQNLNHDAMYWYRQDPGQGLRLIYYSQIVNDFQKGDIAEGYSVSREKKESFPLTVTSAQKNPTAFYLCASSIGYSPGVYEQYFGPGTRLTVT.

This clone occurred a few times. J is TRBJ1-5 and V is TRBV2, with D perhaps matching TRBD1 (6 bases). Germline assignment: CDR1 SNHLY and CDR2 FYNNEI. The V and J ends lost 5 bases and 0 bases respectively, with 11 bases between them. There are 15 residues in the CDR3. For the CDR3, the DNA is TGTGCCAGCAGTAAACAGGGCTATAGCAATCAGCCCCAGCATTTT. Translated, it gives CASSKQGYSNQPQHF.

The chain links TRBV11-2 to TRBJ1-3; 9 positions agree with TRBD1. From germline, CDR1 is SGHAT and CDR2 FQNNGV. The ends lost 5 bases at V and 4 bases at J; junction bases unmatched: 6. The CDR3 loop spans 15 amino acids. The CDR3 DNA is TGTGCCAGCAGCCCCATAGGGACAGGGGGAAACACCATATATTTT. It is translated as CASSPIGTGGNTIYF. The variable domain in full, completed from reference TRBV11-2 and TRBJ1-3, reads EAGVAQSPRYKIIEKRQSVAFWCNPISGHATLYWYQQILGQGPKLLIQFQNNGVVDDSQLPKDRFSAERLKGVDSTLKIQPAKLEDSAVYLCASSPIGTGGNTIYFGEGSWLTVV.

The CDR3: CATSRAGGREFNEQFF. Written as DNA, the CDR3 is TGTGCCACCAGCAGGGCTGGCGGGAGGGAGTTCAATGAGCAGTTCTTC. The chain couples TRBV15 to TRBJ2-1; 9 nucleotides agree with TRBD2. Per the germline V gene, CDR1 is LNHNV and CDR2 is YYDKDF (reference sequence). The CDR3 runs to 16 residues. V lost 3 bases and J lost 6; bases outside the gene matches: 9.

The V call is TRBV21-1, the J call TRBJ2-1; the table's D gene call, TRBD1, was not cross checked with the DNA. TRBV21-1 is a pseudogene segment. The length of the CDR3 is 21 residues. CDR3 loop: CASSKEGGQGARNRSYNEQFF. For the CDR3, the DNA is TGTGCCAGCAGCAAAGAAGGCGGGCAGGGGGCGCGTAATAGGTCCTACAATGAGCAGTTCTTC.

This clone was detected only once. This chain links TRBV6-6 with TRBJ2-7; 12 nucleotides align to TRBD2. This CDR3 is 14 amino acids long. The germline V gene encodes CDR1 MNHNY and CDR2 SVGAGI (reference sequence). J was trimmed by 4 bases and V by 4 bases; bases with no gene match: 2. The CDR3 sequence: CASSSLAGGYEQYF. The CDR3 DNA reads TGTGCCAGCAGTTCCCTAGCGGGAGGGTACGAGCAGTACTTC.

The chain links TRBV4-2 to TRBJ2-5; possibly TRBD2 for D (8 bases). Trimming cost V 0 bases and J 3 bases, with 23 bases left between them. From germline, CDR1 is LGHNA and CDR2 YNFKEQ. The CDR3 runs to 19 residues. The CDR3 coding sequence is TGTGCCAGCAGCCAAGATGTTGAGGGGGCTAGCGGGTTTAAAGAGACCCAGTACTTC. Translating gives CASSQDVEGASGFKETQYF.

This chain joins TRBV2 and TRBJ2-5; unclear D gene. Per germline, CDR1 SNHLY and CDR2 FYNNEI. Trimming took 5 bases from V and 2 from J, leaving 12 bases between them. The CDR3 contains 14 residues. DNA of the CDR3: TGTGCCAGCAGTTTCGGACGGGTACAAGAGACCCAGTACTTC. It encodes CASSFGRVQETQYF.

The gene calls are TRBV7-9 and TRBJ1-1; D possibly corresponds to TRBD1 (5 bases). The CDR3 covers 15 residues. CDR1 and CDR2 from the germline V gene are SEHNR and FQNEAQ (reference sequence). V lost 4 bases and J 3 bases, leaving 15 bases between the germline ends. The CDR3 DNA reads TGTGCCAGCAGCTCCTCCTCAAGGGGTTACACTGAAGCTTTCTTT. This gives the protein CASSSSSRGYTEAFF. The entire variable domain, with the rest obtained from reference TRBV7-9 and TRBJ1-1, is as follows: DTGVSQNPRHKITKRGQNVTFRCDPISEHNRLYWYRQTLGQGPEFLTYFQNEAQLEKSRLLSDRFSAERPKGSFSTLEIQRTEQGDSAMYLCASSSSSRGYTEAFFGQGTRLTVV.

This clone occurred once. The chain carries TRBV7-2 and TRBJ1-1, with unresolved D. CDR1 and CDR2 (germline): SGHTA, FQGNSA. The V gene lost 5 bases and the J gene lost 11 bases, with 15 bases spanning the gap. CDR3 size: 12 residues. Here the CDR3 reads CASSGRGPIAFF. The CDR3 coding sequence is TGTGCCAGCAGCGGACGAGGTCCAATTGCTTTCTTT.

The V and J genes are TRBV5-8 and TRBJ2-5; 8 bases map to TRBD2. The CDR3 length is 13 residues. The V segment lost 6 bases and the J segment 7 bases; nucleotides outside the gene matches: 8. In germline, CDR1 is SGHTS, CDR2 YDEGEE. CDR3 region: CASTPGGTRTQYF. CDR3 nucleotides: TGTGCCAGCACCCCGGGGGGGACCAGGACCCAGTACTTC.

This chain uses TRBV2 with TRBJ1-2, with a weak D call TRBD1 (6 bases). Germline CDR1 SNHLY, CDR2 FYNNEI. The CDR3 consists of 13 residues. V lost 6 bases, J lost 3 bases, and 11 bases lay in between. The CDR3 coding sequence is TGTGCCAGCAGAAAACAGGGTGACTATGGCTACACCTTC. Protein: CASRKQGDYGYTF.

This clone appeared once. CDR3 coding DNA: TGCGCCAGCAGCCCCCAACTAGCGGGAGTGTCTGATACGCAGTATTTT. Protein product: CASSPQLAGVSDTQYF. The chain is built from TRBV4-1 and TRBJ2-3; 11 positions match TRBD2. V lost 4 bases to trimming and J lost 6 bases; unmatched junction nucleotides: 9. Germline assignment: CDR1 MGHRA and CDR2 YSYEKL. This CDR3 region has 16 residues.

The chain couples TRBV30 to TRBJ1-2; a weak D match, TRBD1 (5 bases). V shed 5 bases and J shed 0 bases, with 7 bases lying between them. CDR1 GTSNPN and CDR2 SVGIG come from the germline V gene (reference sequence). The CDR3 has 12 amino acids. DNA for the CDR3: TGTGCCTGGGAGGGGTCTAACTATGGCTACACCTTC. Translating gives CAWEGSNYGYTF.

Comments on this clone: Other DNA variants within this sample encode the same CDR3. The V gene is TRBV5-4, the J gene TRBJ1-2, with a tentative D call TRBD1 (6 bases). Trimming stripped 4 bases from V and 5 bases from J, with 9 bases between. CDR3 length equals 12 residues. CDR1 and CDR2 from the germline V gene are SGHNT and YYREEE (reference sequence). The CDR3 DNA follows: TGTGCCAGCAGCCCGACAGGTTATGGCTACACCTTC. Translation: CASSPTGYGYTF. The complete variable domain, with remaining parts taken from reference TRBV5-4 and TRBJ1-2, reads ETGVTQSPTHLIKTRGQQVTLRCSSQSGHNTVSWYQQALGQGPQFIFQYYREEENGRGNFPPRFSGLQFPNYSSELNVNALELDDSALYLCASSPTGYGYTFGSGTRLTVV.

Notes on this clone: Since the CDR3 does not end with the conserved phenylalanine or tryptophan, this likely comes from a read error. No DNA is shown, since the ends of the CDR3 on it are uncertain; the CDR3 is the one TCRdb lists. This chain links TRBV30 with TRBJ2-7. Termini included, the CDR3 measures 13 amino acids. The germline V gene encodes CDR1 GTSNPN and CDR2 SVGIG (reference sequence). CDR3 protein: CAWSVIGRGGLSL.

CDR3 protein: CASKNQGASYEQYF. The CDR3 DNA follows: TGTGCCAGCAAAAACCAGGGGGCCTCCTACGAGCAGTACTTC. V and J are TRBV28 and TRBJ2-7, with 8 bases that match TRBD1. V was pared by 7 bases and J by 0 bases, with 5 bases of the junction left unmatched. The CDR3 has 14 amino acids. The germline gives CDR1 MDHEN, CDR2 SYDVKM.

The rearrangement uses TRBV7-2 and TRBJ2-5; 9 bases are a match to TRBD1. The DNA end lines up better with TRBJ2-7; the J call may be wrong. Germline-derived CDR1 and CDR2 are SGHTA and FQGNSA. This CDR3 is built from 16 residues. CDR3 DNA sequence: TGTGCCAGCAGCCTCGTGGGAGGGACAGGGCCCTCCGAGCAGTACTTC. As protein: CASSLVGGTGPSEQYF.

This chain joins TRBV5-4 and TRBJ2-7, with TRBD2 matching 9 bases. This CDR3 region has 16 residues. Germline loops: CDR1 SGHNT, CDR2 YYREEE (reference sequence). Trimming cost V 3 bases and J 1 base; bases outside gene matches: 8. Written as DNA, the CDR3 is TGTGCCAGCAGCTCCATTAGCGGGAGTGGTTCCTACGAGCAGTACTTC. Translated: CASSSISGSGSYEQYF.

V gene TRBV6-5 combines with J gene TRBJ2-7; 7 bases agree with TRBD1. Trimming at V came to 2 bases and at J to 4 bases, leaving 5 bases not matched to a gene. Germline V lookup: CDR1 MNHEY, CDR2 SVGAGI. The CDR3 sequence is 14 residues long. The CDR3 region has the DNA TGTGCCAGCAGTTACCGGCAGGGGGAATACGAGCAGTACTTC. Amino acids: CASSYRQGEYEQYF.